The 10 T cell receptor beta chains below all came from one sample that was sequenced in a study of CD8 T cells in ankylosing spondylitis. TCRdb called the 5' RACE reads again in MiXCR, with one record for every CDR3 protein. The repertoire includes some 340,000 distinct CDR3 sequences, roughly 14% of them detected once, and approximately 1.1% sits in the top ten. Sequencing was performed on blood, either unsorted or a sorted T cell fraction (not recorded which). These receptors all come from a male donor with ankylosing spondylitis or in good health (not recorded which).

This clonotype was found a few times. The V call is TRBV3-1, the J call TRBJ1-2; perhaps TRBD1 as D (5 bases). V was pared by 1 base and J by 8 bases, with 8 bases between. The CDR3 extends over 12 amino acids. Germline lookup yields CDR1 LGHDT and CDR2 YNNKEL (reference sequence). The CDR3 DNA reads as TGTGCCAGCAGCCAAGGGGGGTCCGGCTACACCTTC. The encoded protein is CASSQGGSGYTF.

The sample holds a few counts of this clonotype. This chain joins TRBV25-1 and TRBJ2-3; D is perhaps TRBD1 (7 bases). The CDR3 extends over 17 amino acids. CDR1 and CDR2 (germline): MGHDK, SYGVNS. Between the trimmed V and J ends, which lost 0 bases and 3 bases, there was a span of 16 bases. The CDR3, as DNA: TGTGCCAGCAGTGAATACGGTCGGACAGGAGGGACAGATACGCAGTATTTT. The encoded protein is CASSEYGRTGGTDTQYF.

This clonotype was picked up one time. The rearrangement joins TRBV15 to TRBJ2-7, with TRBD1 matching over 10 bases. Germline-derived CDR1 and CDR2 are LNHNV and YYDKDF (reference sequence). This CDR3 is 15 amino acids long. V dropped 2 bases and J dropped 5; count of bases not matched to a gene: 6. CDR3 sequence: CATSRQTGGLHEQYF. The CDR3 bases are TGTGCCACCAGCAGACAGACAGGGGGCTTACACGAGCAGTACTTC.

This clonotype has a handful of counts. The V and J genes are TRBV20-1 and TRBJ2-3; D remains unclear. CDR3 size: 12 residues. CDR1 and CDR2 from the germline V gene are DFQATT and SNEGSKA (reference sequence). V lost 2 bases, J lost 2 bases, and 5 bases lay in between. CDR3 region: CSARTDTDTQYF. The CDR3, as DNA: TGCAGTGCTAGAACAGACACAGATACGCAGTATTTT.

The chain combines TRBV7-2 with TRBJ1-2; no reliable D call. This CDR3 region has 14 residues. The V and J ends lost 0 bases and 4 bases respectively, with 9 bases between them. Germline CDR1 is SGHTA and CDR2 is FQGNSA. The CDR3 loop is CASSLAYGSYGYTF. DNA of the CDR3: TGTGCCAGCAGCTTAGCGTATGGCTCCTATGGCTACACCTTC.

This clonotype was recorded once. One junction end does not reproduce the germline sequence, and a read error may be involved. CDR3 nucleotides: TGCGACAGCAGCACCGCAGGGACCCCGGGAGATACGCAGTATTTT. As protein: CDSSTAGTPGDTQYF. The gene calls are TRBV5-1 and TRBJ2-3; perhaps D is TRBD1 or TRBD2 (5 bases each). The CDR3 spans 15 residues. Germline-derived CDR1 and CDR2 are SGHRS and YFSETQ.

This clonotype was observed a handful of times. The chain joins TRBV6-1 to TRBJ1-2; 7 bases are shared with TRBD1. The length of the CDR3 is 13 residues. From germline, CDR1 is MNHNS and CDR2 SASEGT. V shed 6 bases and J 7 bases; nucleotides not matched to a gene: 8. The CDR3 DNA reads TGTGCCAGCAGCAGGACAGGAGTTAGTGGCTACACCTTC. This translates into CASSRTGVSGYTF.

This rearrangement joins TRBV11-2 to TRBJ2-3, with 9 bases lining up with TRBD2. The V gene's germline CDR1 is SGHAT and CDR2 FQNNGV. The trim removed 5 bases at V and 6 bases at J, leaving 9 bases unmatched. This CDR3 contains 15 residues. CDR3 DNA: TGTGCCAGCAGCAGGGCGGGGGGGCCGCCCGATACGCAGTATTTT. This encodes CASSRAGGPPDTQYF.

This clonotype was counted ten times or more. The V gene is TRBV5-1, the J gene TRBJ2-3; D gene uncertain. CDR1 and CDR2 from the germline V gene are SGHRS and YFSETQ. The V gene lost 2 bases and the J gene lost 2 bases, with 9 bases spanning the gap. This CDR3 has 14 residues. The CDR3 DNA reads as TGCGCCAGCAGCTTTAAAGCTAACACAGATACGCAGTATTTT. Protein: CASSFKANTDTQYF.

This clonotype was detected many times. V gene TRBV5-1 combines with J gene TRBJ2-1; D ambiguous. V lost 3 bases and J 0 bases, leaving 13 bases between the germline ends. Germline CDR1 is SGHRS and CDR2 is YFSETQ. The CDR3 covers 16 residues. The CDR3 loop reads CASSSPVLGSYNEQFF. The CDR3 nucleotides are TGCGCCAGCAGCTCCCCAGTACTGGGCTCCTACAATGAGCAGTTCTTC.